These 7 T cell receptor beta chains were all obtained from the same sample, sequenced in a study of OX40 agonist ivuxolimab in advanced cancers. This table comes from immunoSEQ multiplex PCR, and its TCRdb copy is limited to in-frame clones, with some not included. There are 30,000 to 40,000 clones in the sample; roughly 89% occur only once, and 7% to 10% lies in the top ten. The specimen was CD4+ or CD8+ T cells sorted from blood, collected in a trial of the OX40 agonist ivuxolimab. These receptor sequences come from an adult with an advanced solid tumor such as melanoma, head and neck, liver or kidney cancer.

This clone was seen once. This sequence joins TRBV27 and TRBJ2-6; the match to TRBD2 covers 7 bases. CDR1 is MNHEY, CDR2 SMNVEV, per germline (reference sequence). CDR3 length equals 19 residues. V gave up 5 bases and J gave up 1 base; unmatched junction bases: 14. CDR3 nucleotide sequence: TGTGCCAGCAGTCCGCGGACTAGAGGGATATGGTCTGGGGCCAACGTCCTGACTTTC. Protein sequence: CASSPRTRGIWSGANVLTF.

The chain recombines TRBV30 with TRBJ1-6; 8 nucleotides line up with TRBD1. The CDR3 spans 17 residues. Germline-derived CDR1 and CDR2 are GTSNPN and SVGIG (reference sequence). V lost 1 base to trimming and J lost 0 bases; unmatched junction nucleotides: 5. The CDR3 DNA reads TGTGCCTGGAGTGCAAGACAGGGGAGCTCCTATAATTCACCCCTCCACTTT. It codes for CAWSARQGSSYNSPLHF.

V gene TRBV4-2 combines with J gene TRBJ2-3, with D maybe TRBD2 (5 bases). Germline assignment: CDR1 LGHNA and CDR2 YNFKEQ. This CDR3 contains 15 residues. Trimming cost V 4 bases and J 0 bases, with 11 bases left between them. The CDR3 region has the DNA TGTGCCAGCAGCCCGAAGGGCGGGAGCACAGATACGCAGTATTTT. Translated: CASSPKGGSTDTQYF.

The rearrangement joins TRBV19 to TRBJ2-2, with 13 bases that match TRBD2. CDR1 LNHDA and CDR2 SQIVND come from the germline V gene (reference sequence). V dropped 4 bases and J dropped 8; count of bases not matched to a gene: 7. The length of the CDR3 is 16 residues. The CDR3 reads CASSKPGLAGPGELFF. CDR3 nucleotides: TGTGCCAGTAGTAAGCCGGGACTAGCGGGACCGGGGGAGCTGTTTTTT.

V usage is TRBV18 and J usage is TRBJ1-5; D is ambiguous. The CDR3 is 15 amino acids. Trimming cost V 6 bases and J 6 bases, with 18 bases left between them. Germline CDR1 KGHSH, CDR2 LQKENI. CDR3 coding DNA: TGTGCCAGCTCCCGTGCATGGGGTGAGGTTCAGCCCCAGCATTTT. This translates into CASSRAWGEVQPQHF.

The chain employs TRBV30 and TRBJ2-5; TRBD2 aligns across 10 bases. V was clipped by 0 bases and J by 4 bases; unmatched bases: 8. The CDR3 is 16 amino acids. CDR1 is GTSNPN and CDR2 is SVGIG in the germline V gene (reference sequence). The CDR3 sequence is CAWSVRSLAGVETQYF. The CDR3 region has the DNA TGTGCCTGGAGTGTTAGGTCCCTAGCGGGAGTAGAGACCCAGTACTTC.

The chain combines TRBV30 with TRBJ2-7; 7 bases align to TRBD2. V lost 2 bases and J lost 7; bases outside the gene matches: 11. The CDR3 consists of 14 residues. The V gene's germline CDR1 is GTSNPN and CDR2 SVGIG (reference sequence). The CDR3 protein is CAWSRPGRAGEQYF. In DNA, the CDR3 is TGTGCCTGGAGTCGTCCGGGTCGAGCGGGGGAGCAGTACTTC.